This record concerns one T cell receptor beta chain sequence. The V end lost 3 bases, the J end lost 4 bases, and 13 bases lay between the germline ends. The germline CDR1 and CDR2 sequences are MGHRA and YSYEKL. CDR3 length equals 15 residues. The data stem from a study of cytomegalovirus exposure and HLA in healthy donors. Amplification used 60 Vbeta primers and 13 Jbeta primers. The method was immunoSEQ multiplex PCR; TCRdb's version includes in-frame clones alone and lacks a portion of them. Among around 130,000 clones listed, 81% were seen once. The receptor was isolated from a man aged 18 to 29 in good health and CMV-seronegative. The chain couples TRBV4-1 to TRBJ1-5; D remains ambiguous. Material: PBMCs. The CDR3 is CASSHVAPSNQPQHF. For the CDR3, the DNA is TGCGCCAGCAGCCATGTGGCCCCTTCTAATCAGCCCCAGCATTTT.